This entry is about one T cell receptor (beta chain). The sample originates from a study of identifying expanded T cells in peripheral blood. The table came from immunoSEQ multiplex PCR; TCRdb's copy has only in-frame clones and leaves some out. The sample includes under 150,000 clones, less than 90% seen only once; the top ten take approximately 8%. V trimming: 5 bases; J trimming: 8 bases; junction bases outside the gene matches: 8. Germline CDR1 reads SGHTA; CDR2 reads FQGNSA. This CDR3 spans 14 amino acids. V usage is TRBV7-2 and J usage is TRBJ2-2; 7 nucleotides match TRBD1. This receptor was identified in a person aged 18-69 years in good health. The specimen was blood. CDR3 sequence: CASSLPGGRGELFF. The DNA of the CDR3 is TGTGCCAGCAGCCTCCCAGGGGGTAGGGGGGAGCTGTTTTTT.